The 8 T cell receptor beta chains reported below all come from one sample, sequenced in a study of molecular identifiers for immune sequencing clone quantification. TCRdb analysed the PCR reads with MiXCR anew, one entry per CDR3 protein. The data contain about half a million distinct CDR3 sequences, about 21% of them singletons. Material for sequencing was naive CD8+ T cells from blood, with Jurkat cell RNA spiked in. As for subset: FACS-sorted CD8+CD4-CCR7+CD45RA+ naive T cells. The receptors derive from a human donor in good health. Some libraries in this study had Jurkat cell RNA spiked in.

This clonotype has just a few counts. The V gene is TRBV7-9, the J gene TRBJ2-2; tentatively, D is TRBD1 (5 bases). The CDR3 is 14 amino acids. Trimming pared 4 bases from V and 6 bases from J, leaving 12 bases between. CDR1 SEHNR and CDR2 FQNEAQ come from the germline V gene (reference sequence). CDR3: CASSSRALAGELFF. For the CDR3, the DNA is TGTGCCAGCAGCTCCAGGGCGCTTGCCGGGGAGCTGTTTTTT. The full variable domain, completed using reference TRBV7-9 and TRBJ2-2, is DTGVSQNPRHKITKRGQNVTFRCDPISEHNRLYWYRQTLGQGPEFLTYFQNEAQLEKSRLLSDRFSAERPKGSFSTLEIQRTEQGDSAMYLCASSSRALAGELFFGEGSRLTVL.

As regards this clonotype: One end of the junction fails to match germline, which may point to a read error. V is TRBV6-5 and J is TRBJ2-7; 13 nucleotides align to TRBD2. Per germline, CDR1 MNHEY and CDR2 SVGAGI. There are 15 residues in the CDR3. The CDR3 DNA reads TGTGCCAGCAGTAAGGGACTAGCGGGGTCCTACGAGCAGCACTTC. Residues: CASSKGLAGSYEQHF.

To note about this clonotype: Since no conserved phenylalanine or tryptophan closes the CDR3, a read error is the likely cause. V is TRBV5-1 and J is TRBJ1-1; D remains ambiguous. The V and J ends lost 0 bases and 0 bases respectively, with 6 bases between them. Germline V gene lookup returns CDR1 SGHRS and CDR2 YFSETQ. The CDR3 is 14 residues long. The CDR3 here is CASSLGGLNTEAFS. CDR3 nucleotides: TGCGCCAGCAGCTTGGGTGGTCTGAACACTGAAGCTTTCTCT.

The rearrangement links TRBV12-3 or TRBV12-4 to TRBJ2-5; TRBD1 is a possible D gene (6 bases). This CDR3 comprises 15 residues. Trimming removed 5 bases from V and 2 bases from J, with 15 bases in between. The CDR3 sequence is CASSPGQGTQETQYF. Here the CDR3 DNA reads TGTGCCAGCAGTCCGGGACAAGGAACTCAAGAGACCCAGTACTTC.

A remark on this clonotype: This may come from a read error, since a much larger clone is one base off. As the CDR3 is not closed by the conserved phenylalanine or tryptophan, this likely results from a read error. The J gene is TRBJ1-1, the V gene TRBV28; 8 nucleotides align to TRBD1. Germline V gives CDR1 MDHEN, CDR2 SYDVKM. The CDR3 totals 16 residues. V was pared by 6 bases and J by 0 bases, with 9 bases of the junction left unmatched. CDR3 in amino acids: CASRDRAGTMNTEAFL. The CDR3 DNA reads as TGTGCCAGCAGGGACAGGGCCGGGACCATGAACACTGAAGCTTTCCTT.

The chain combines TRBV7-6 with TRBJ1-1, with TRBD1 as a possible D gene (5 bases). Trimming shortened V by 2 bases and J by 6 bases, and 16 bases separated the two germline ends. In germline, CDR1 is SGHVS, CDR2 FNYEAQ. There are 15 residues in the CDR3. CDR3 region: CASSLTAGSEPEAFF. CDR3 nucleotide sequence: TGTGCCAGCAGCTTAACGGCAGGGTCGGAGCCTGAAGCTTTCTTT.

V is TRBV24-1 and J is TRBJ2-2; 9 bases align to TRBD1. Germline V gene data show CDR1 as KGHDR and CDR2 as SFDVKD. This CDR3 spans 16 amino acids. With V trimmed by 3 bases and J by 6 bases, 7 bases remained unmatched. The CDR3 region has the DNA TGTGCCACCAGTGATACGGACAGGGGAAGTGCCGGGGAGCTGTTTTTT. Translation gives CATSDTDRGSAGELFF.

Comments on this clonotype: A much larger clone differs from this one at a single base, so this may be a read error. The chain uses TRBV4-3 and TRBJ1-5; possible D gene TRBD1, 5 bases. The germline V gene encodes CDR1 LGHNA and CDR2 YSLEER. This CDR3 has 17 amino acids. V lost 1 base to trimming and J lost 7 bases, with 20 bases between them. The CDR3 sequence is CASSQGWPGPVGQPQHF. The CDR3 DNA reads TGCGCCAGCAGCCAAGGTTGGCCGGGACCAGTAGGGCAGCCCCAGCATTTT.